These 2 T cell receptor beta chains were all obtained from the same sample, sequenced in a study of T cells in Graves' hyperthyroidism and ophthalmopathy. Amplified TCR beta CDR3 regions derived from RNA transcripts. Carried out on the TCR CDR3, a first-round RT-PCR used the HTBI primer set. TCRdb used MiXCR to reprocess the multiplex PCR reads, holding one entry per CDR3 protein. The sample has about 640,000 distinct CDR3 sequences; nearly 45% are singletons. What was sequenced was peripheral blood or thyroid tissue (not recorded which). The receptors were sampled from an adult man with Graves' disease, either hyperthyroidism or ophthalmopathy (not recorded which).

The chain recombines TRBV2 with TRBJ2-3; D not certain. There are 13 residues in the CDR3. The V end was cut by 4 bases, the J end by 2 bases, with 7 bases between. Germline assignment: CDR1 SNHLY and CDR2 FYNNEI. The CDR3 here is CASSGAATDTQYF. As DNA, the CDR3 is TGTGCCAGCAGTGGGGCAGCCACAGATACGCAGTATTTT.

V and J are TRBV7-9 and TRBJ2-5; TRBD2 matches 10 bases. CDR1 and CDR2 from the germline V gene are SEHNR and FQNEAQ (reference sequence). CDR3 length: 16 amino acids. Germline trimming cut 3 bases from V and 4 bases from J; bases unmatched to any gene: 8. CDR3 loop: CASSFLAGGRGETQYF. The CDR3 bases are TGTGCCAGCAGCTTTTTAGCGGGAGGACGGGGAGAGACCCAGTACTTC.